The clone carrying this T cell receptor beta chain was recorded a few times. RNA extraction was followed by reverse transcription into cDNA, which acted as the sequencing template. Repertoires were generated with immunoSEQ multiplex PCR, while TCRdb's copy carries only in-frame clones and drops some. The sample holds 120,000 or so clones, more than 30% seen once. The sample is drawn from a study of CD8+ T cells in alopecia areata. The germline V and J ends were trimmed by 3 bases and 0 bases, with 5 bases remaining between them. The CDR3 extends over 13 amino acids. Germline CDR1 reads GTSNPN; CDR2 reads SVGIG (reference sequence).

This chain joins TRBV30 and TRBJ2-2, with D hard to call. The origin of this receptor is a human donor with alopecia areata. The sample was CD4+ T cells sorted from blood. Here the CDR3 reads CAWRTTNTGELFF. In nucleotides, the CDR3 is TGTGCCTGGAGAACTACGAACACCGGGGAGCTGTTTTTT.